This TCR beta chain stems from a study of radiation and T cells in renal cell carcinoma. Described treatment: treatment-naive control, cytoreductive nephrectomy. CDR3 size: 15 residues. Germline V lookup: CDR1 MNHEY, CDR2 SMNVEV (reference sequence). Losses at the gene ends were 5 bases for V and 9 bases for J; bases not matched to a gene: 7. Clones were sequenced by immunoSEQ multiplex PCR, and TCRdb holds only the in-frame ones, with some missing. The data show 15,000 to 18,000 clones, 56% seen once. This specimen consisted of tumor tissue, obtained from a patient whose treatment was nephrectomy without radiotherapy. The sequence was obtained from a man over 45 with renal cell carcinoma. The chain employs TRBV27 and TRBJ2-1; the match to TRBD2 covers 13 bases. CDR3 DNA: TGTGCCAGCAGTCCGGGGACTAGCGGGATTGTTGAGCAGTTCTTC. Its protein product is CASSPGTSGIVEQFF.